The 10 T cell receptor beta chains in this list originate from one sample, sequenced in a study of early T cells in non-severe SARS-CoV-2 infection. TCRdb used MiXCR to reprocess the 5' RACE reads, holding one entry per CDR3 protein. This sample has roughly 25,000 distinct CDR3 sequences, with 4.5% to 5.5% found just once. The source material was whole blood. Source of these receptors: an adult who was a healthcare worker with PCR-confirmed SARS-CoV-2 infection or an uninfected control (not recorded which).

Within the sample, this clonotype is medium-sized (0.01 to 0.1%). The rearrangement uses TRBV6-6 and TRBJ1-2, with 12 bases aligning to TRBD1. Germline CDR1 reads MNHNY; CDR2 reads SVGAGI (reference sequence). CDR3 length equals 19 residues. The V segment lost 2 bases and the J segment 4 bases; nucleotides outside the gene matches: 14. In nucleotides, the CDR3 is TGTGCCAGCAGTTACATCGGCGGGACAGGGGGCAGACCGGGCTATGGCTACACCTTC. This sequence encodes CASSYIGGTGGRPGYGYTF.

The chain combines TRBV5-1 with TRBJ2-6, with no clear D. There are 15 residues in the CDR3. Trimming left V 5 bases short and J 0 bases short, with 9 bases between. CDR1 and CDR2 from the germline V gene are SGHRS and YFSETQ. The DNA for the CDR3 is TGCGCCAGCAGAAACACCCACTCTGGGGCCAACGTCCTGACTTTC. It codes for CASRNTHSGANVLTF.

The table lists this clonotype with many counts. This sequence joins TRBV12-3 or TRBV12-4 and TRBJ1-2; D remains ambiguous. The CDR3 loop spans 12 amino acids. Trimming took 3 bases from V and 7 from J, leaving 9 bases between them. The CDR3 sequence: CASSFTAFGYTF. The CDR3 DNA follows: TGTGCCAGCAGTTTTACGGCGTTTGGCTACACCTTC.

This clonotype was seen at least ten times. The CDR3 DNA sequence: TGTGCCAGCAGTGACGGCAGGGGGCCCGGCAATCAGCCCCAGCATTTT. This gives the protein CASSDGRGPGNQPQHF. The chain employs TRBV6-1 and TRBJ1-5; 8 positions agree with TRBD1. Looked up from germline, CDR1 is MNHNS and CDR2 is SASEGT. This CDR3 comprises 16 residues. V shed 3 bases, J shed 2 bases, and the junction held 6 bases outside the gene matches.

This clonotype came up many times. CDR3 nucleotide sequence: TGTGCCAGCAGTACTTTTCTAGGGAGCGGGGAGCTGTTTTTT. This gives the protein CASSTFLGSGELFF. The chain uses TRBV2 and TRBJ2-2; tentative D call: TRBD2 (5 bases). Per the germline V gene, CDR1 is SNHLY and CDR2 is FYNNEI. V was pared by 5 bases and J by 7 bases, with 14 bases between. CDR3 length: 14 residues.

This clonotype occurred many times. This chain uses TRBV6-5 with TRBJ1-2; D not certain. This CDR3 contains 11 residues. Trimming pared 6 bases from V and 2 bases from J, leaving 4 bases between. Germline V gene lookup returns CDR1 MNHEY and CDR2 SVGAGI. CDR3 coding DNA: TGTGCCAGCAGACAGAACTATGGCTACACCTTC. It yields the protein CASRQNYGYTF.

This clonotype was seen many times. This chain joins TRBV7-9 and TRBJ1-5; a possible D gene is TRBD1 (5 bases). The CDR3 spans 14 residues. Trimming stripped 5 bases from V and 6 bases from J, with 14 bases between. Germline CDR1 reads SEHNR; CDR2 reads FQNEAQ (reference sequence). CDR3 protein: CASSPRTTSQPQHF. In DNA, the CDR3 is TGTGCCAGCAGCCCCCGGACAACGAGTCAGCCCCAGCATTTT.

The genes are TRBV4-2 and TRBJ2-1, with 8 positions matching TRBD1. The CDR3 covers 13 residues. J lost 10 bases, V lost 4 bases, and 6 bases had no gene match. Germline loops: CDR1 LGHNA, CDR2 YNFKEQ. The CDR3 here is CASSRRGRWEQFF. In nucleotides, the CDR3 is TGTGCCAGCAGCCGCAGGGGGCGCTGGGAGCAGTTCTTC.

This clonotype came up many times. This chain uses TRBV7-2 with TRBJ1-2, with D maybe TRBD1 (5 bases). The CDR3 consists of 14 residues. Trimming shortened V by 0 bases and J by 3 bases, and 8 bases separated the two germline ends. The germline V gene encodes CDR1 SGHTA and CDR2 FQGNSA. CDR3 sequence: CASSLAGADYGYTF. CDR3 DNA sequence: TGTGCCAGCAGCTTAGCCGGGGCGGACTATGGCTACACCTTC.

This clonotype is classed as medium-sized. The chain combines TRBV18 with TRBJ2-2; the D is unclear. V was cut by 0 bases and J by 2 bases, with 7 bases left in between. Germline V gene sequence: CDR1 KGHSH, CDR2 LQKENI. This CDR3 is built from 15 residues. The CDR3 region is CASSPPNVNTGELFF. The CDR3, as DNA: TGTGCCAGCTCACCACCGAACGTTAACACCGGGGAGCTGTTTTTT.